These 29 T cell receptor beta chains came from one sample sequenced in a study of beta chain features in type 1 diabetes (dated by TCRdb to 2016 to 2019). Study-wide findings and limitations: Type 1 diabetes patients showed a moderate but significant shortening of TCRB CDR3 length in all four CD4+ subsets.

No antigen has been identified for these receptors. Library preparation used the immunoSEQ multiplex PCR assay. The High Capacity cDNA Reverse Transcription Kit was used to reverse transcribe all of the isolated RNA, meaning that expressed TCRB transcripts were what got sequenced. TCRdb re-hosts the immuneACCESS table, in-frame sequences only. Its copies lack some clones; in the studies checked, an unresolved V gene accounts for under half of them, and the cause for the rest is not known. Recorded for this sample are around 250,000 clones; approximately 24% of them occurred a single time. The ten largest clonotypes hold about 0.011% of the sample. The sample consisted of naive CD4+ T cells from blood. Explained via the paper, the cell subset or site label denotes: true naive CD4+ T cells. These receptors were collected from a woman aged 30 to 39 with type 1 diabetes.

A few counts support this clone. The chain uses TRBV9 and TRBJ1-4, with no clear D. This CDR3 comprises 16 residues. The germline gives CDR1 SGDLS, CDR2 YYNGEE. V dropped 1 base and J dropped 0 bases, with 10 bases sitting between them. The CDR3 DNA reads as TGTGCCAGCAGCGTAAAGGGAGACGCAACTAATGAAAAACTGTTTTTT. Encoded protein: CASSVKGDATNEKLFF. The full variable domain, in which reference TRBV9 and TRBJ1-4 provide the parts outside the CDR3, is DSGVTQTPKHLITATGQRVTLRCSPRSGDLSVYWYQQSLDQGLQFLIQYYNGEERAKGNILERFSAQQFPDLHSELNLSSLELGDSALYFCASSVKGDATNEKLFFGSGTQLSVL.

V and J are TRBV28 and TRBJ2-7; D is undetermined. The germline V gene encodes CDR1 MDHEN and CDR2 SYDVKM. Trimming cost V 5 bases and J 5 bases, with 7 bases left between them. This CDR3 is built from 11 residues. CDR3 region: CASSQIHEQYF. CDR3 DNA: TGTGCCAGCAGTCAAATCCACGAGCAGTACTTC.

This clone came up a few times. The V gene is TRBV10-3, the J gene TRBJ2-1; 9 nucleotides align to TRBD1. This CDR3 is 14 amino acids long. The V and J ends lost 7 bases and 3 bases, in that order; junction bases with no gene match: 4. Germline V gives CDR1 ENHRY, CDR2 SYGVKD. CDR3 loop: CAITGTGLYNEQFF. DNA for the CDR3: TGTGCCATCACCGGGACAGGGCTCTACAATGAGCAGTTCTTC.

The V gene is TRBV19, the J gene TRBJ2-6; possible D gene TRBD2, 7 bases. The germline V gene has CDR1 LNHDA and CDR2 SQIVND (reference sequence). Trimming stripped 8 bases from V and 3 bases from J, with 11 bases between. The CDR3 runs to 14 residues. The chain's CDR3 is CASVGGVGANVLTF. The CDR3 coding sequence is TGTGCCAGTGTAGGGGGGGTTGGGGCCAACGTCCTGACTTTC.

There are a few counts of this clone. This chain uses TRBV28 with TRBJ1-1, with a tentative D call TRBD1 (5 bases). V gave up 3 bases and J gave up 10 bases, with 15 bases separating them. The V gene's germline CDR1 is MDHEN and CDR2 SYDVKM. The CDR3 runs 13 residues. The CDR3 loop reads CASSFSHRGIAFF. DNA of the CDR3: TGTGCCAGCAGTTTTAGTCACCGGGGGATAGCTTTCTTT.

V usage is TRBV9 and J usage is TRBJ2-7, with 14 positions matching TRBD2. Germline lookup yields CDR1 SGDLS and CDR2 YYNGEE. V lost 3 bases to trimming and J lost 3 bases; unmatched junction nucleotides: 2. The CDR3 consists of 15 residues. The CDR3 region has the DNA TGTGCCAGCAGCGAGGGACTAGCGGGAGTCTACGAGCAGTACTTC. It encodes CASSEGLAGVYEQYF.

This clone was seen a few times. The chain carries TRBV28 and TRBJ2-3, with D unresolved. Looked up from germline, CDR1 is MDHEN and CDR2 is SYDVKM. Trimming removed 1 base from V and 6 bases from J, with 5 bases in between. The CDR3 runs 12 residues. The CDR3 bases are TGTGCCAGCAGTTTATACGGGGATACGCAGTATTTT. This gives the protein CASSLYGDTQYF.

This sequence joins TRBV6-1 and TRBJ1-5; the match to TRBD1 covers 8 bases. Germline CDR1 reads MNHNS; CDR2 reads SASEGT. CDR3 length: 15 amino acids. J was trimmed by 4 bases and V by 7 bases; bases with no gene match: 9. The CDR3 region is CASTDRQGKNQPQHF. The DNA of the CDR3 is TGTGCCAGCACCGACAGACAGGGGAAAAATCAGCCCCAGCATTTT.

The CDR3: CASRQGTDTGELFF. CDR3 nucleotides: TGTGCCAGCAGACAGGGGACTGACACCGGGGAGCTGTTTTTT. The rearrangement links TRBV2 to TRBJ2-2; tentatively, D is TRBD1 (7 bases). Trimming took off 6 bases at V and 3 bases at J, with 11 bases between the two ends. This CDR3 is 14 amino acids long. CDR1 and CDR2 from the germline V gene are SNHLY and FYNNEI.

Turning to this clone: The same CDR3 can be traced to other DNA sequences in this sample. The rearrangement links TRBV29-1 to TRBJ2-6; D possibly corresponds to TRBD2 (6 bases). The length of the CDR3 is 14 residues. CDR1 is SQVTM and CDR2 is ANQGSEA in the germline V gene. The V gene lost 6 bases and the J gene lost 1 base, with 10 bases spanning the gap. As DNA, the CDR3 is TGCAGCGTGGGAGGATTTTCTGGGGCCAACGTCCTGACTTTC. This translates into CSVGGFSGANVLTF.

The chain has TRBV9 and TRBJ2-3; 7 bases agree with TRBD2. This CDR3 comprises 17 residues. J was trimmed by 0 bases and V by 4 bases; bases with no gene match: 11. Germline V CDR1 and CDR2: SGDLS, YYNGEE. The DNA for the CDR3 is TGTGCCAGCAGCTTAAGGGACTATCCCACTAGCACAGATACGCAGTATTTT. As protein: CASSLRDYPTSTDTQYF.

This clone was observed a few times. The chain joins TRBV18 to TRBJ1-5; 7 bases are a match to TRBD1. This CDR3 is 13 amino acids long. V lost 3 bases and J lost 5; bases outside the gene matches: 1. Per the germline V gene, CDR1 is KGHSH and CDR2 is LQKENI. The DNA for the CDR3 is TGTGCCAGCTCACCTGGGACAGATCAGCCCCAGCATTTT. This encodes CASSPGTDQPQHF.

V gene TRBV4-2 combines with J gene TRBJ2-1; D gene unclear. The V gene's germline CDR1 is LGHNA and CDR2 YNFKEQ. The ends were cut back, 3 bases at V and 2 bases at J, with 8 bases in the middle. This CDR3 has 14 amino acids. CDR3 DNA: TGTGCCAGCAGCCAGCCGCGTCCCTACAATGAGCAGTTCTTC. Encoded protein: CASSQPRPYNEQFF.

This rearrangement joins TRBV4-1 to TRBJ2-1; D unresolved. Trimming removed 5 bases at V and 6 bases at J, with 11 bases between. The CDR3 consists of 13 residues. Per the germline V gene, CDR1 is MGHRA and CDR2 is YSYEKL. The CDR3 is CASSYRLANEQFF. CDR3 in DNA: TGCGCCAGCAGCTACCGACTGGCCAATGAGCAGTTCTTC.

This clone was recorded a few times. The CDR3 sequence is CASSQEVSGTQETQYF. CDR3 DNA sequence: TGCGCCAGCAGCCAAGAGGTTAGCGGGACGCAGGAGACCCAGTACTTC. The chain recombines TRBV4-1 with TRBJ2-5; 8 nucleotides agree with TRBD2. J was trimmed by 5 bases and V by 0 bases; bases with no gene match: 8. Germline-derived CDR1 and CDR2 are MGHRA and YSYEKL. The CDR3 has 16 residues.

CDR3 sequence: CASSLSLAVGTDTQYF. In DNA form, the CDR3 reads TGTGCCAGCAGTTTATCGCTAGCGGTAGGCACAGATACGCAGTATTTT. The gene calls are TRBV27 and TRBJ2-3; 7 bases agree with TRBD2. The CDR3 extends over 16 amino acids. Germline V gene data show CDR1 as MNHEY and CDR2 as SMNVEV (reference sequence). V was pared by 0 bases and J by 1 base, with 4 bases of the junction left unmatched.

The gene calls are TRBV7-9 and TRBJ2-7, with D perhaps matching TRBD2 (5 bases). The CDR3 loop spans 14 amino acids. Germline V CDR1 and CDR2: SEHNR, FQNEAQ (reference sequence). Deletions cut 2 bases from V and 2 bases from J, with 10 bases between. CDR3 protein: CASSLQAVTYEQYF. The CDR3 DNA sequence: TGTGCCAGCAGCTTACAAGCGGTGACCTACGAGCAGTACTTC.

The chain uses TRBV7-9 and TRBJ2-3; D not resolved. The V end lost 6 bases, the J end lost 2 bases, and 9 bases lay between the germline ends. The CDR3 is made up of 13 amino acids. Germline V lookup: CDR1 SEHNR, CDR2 FQNEAQ (reference sequence). The CDR3 loop is CASRQTTTDTQYF. As DNA, the CDR3 is TGTGCCAGCAGACAGACCACCACAGATACGCAGTATTTT.

The chain joins TRBV6-4 to TRBJ2-1, with 9 bases that match TRBD1. The CDR3 has 13 residues. CDR1 is MRHNA, CDR2 SNTAGT, per germline. V lost 6 bases, J lost 7 bases, and 4 bases stayed unmatched. The CDR3 nucleotides are TGTGCCAGCAGAGCCGGGACAGGGAATGAGCAGTTCTTC. It encodes CASRAGTGNEQFF.

This clone occurred a few times. J is TRBJ2-7 and V is TRBV4-1; 8 bases are a match to TRBD1. Germline V gene sequence: CDR1 MGHRA, CDR2 YSYEKL. V lost 2 bases and J lost 3; bases outside the gene matches: 6. The CDR3 contains 15 residues. The chain's CDR3 is CASSQQLQGVYEQYF. CDR3 sequence (DNA): TGCGCCAGCAGCCAACAGTTACAGGGGGTCTACGAGCAGTACTTC.

V gene TRBV30 combines with J gene TRBJ1-3; D is unresolved. This CDR3 spans 15 amino acids. Looked up from germline, CDR1 is GTSNPN and CDR2 is SVGIG (reference sequence). The ends were cut back, 0 bases at V and 0 bases at J, with 9 bases in the middle. The CDR3 sequence is CAWSVGRSSGNTIYF. In nucleotides, the CDR3 is TGTGCCTGGAGTGTTGGCAGGTCCTCTGGAAACACCATATATTTT.

The chain is built from TRBV5-4 and TRBJ1-1; unclear D gene. Germline values: CDR1 SGHNT, CDR2 YYREEE (reference sequence). V lost 0 bases to trimming and J lost 1 base, with 7 bases between them. This CDR3 is 14 amino acids long. CDR3 in DNA: TGTGCCAGCAGCTTGGCCTCAGGGAACACTGAAGCTTTCTTT. Translating it yields CASSLASGNTEAFF.

This clone was counted between two and nine times. The chain couples TRBV2 to TRBJ1-2; no clear D gene. The CDR3 is 13 residues long. Looked up from germline, CDR1 is SNHLY and CDR2 is FYNNEI. V lost 7 bases, J lost 4 bases, and 13 bases lay in between. The CDR3 nucleotides read TGTGCCAGCACTCCAGGTGACGGCTATGGCTACACCTTC. Amino acid sequence: CASTPGDGYGYTF.

This chain links TRBV7-9 with TRBJ2-5, with D perhaps matching TRBD2 (7 bases). V lost 5 bases to trimming and J lost 4 bases, with 17 bases between them. This CDR3 region has 15 residues. CDR1 is SEHNR and CDR2 is FQNEAQ in the germline V gene (reference sequence). The CDR3 loop is CASSPMGGRGETQYF. DNA for the CDR3: TGTGCCAGCAGCCCCATGGGGGGGCGAGGAGAGACCCAGTACTTC. Drawing the rest from reference TRBV7-9 and TRBJ2-5, the complete variable domain is DTGVSQNPRHKITKRGQNVTFRCDPISEHNRLYWYRQTLGQGPEFLTYFQNEAQLEKSRLLSDRFSAERPKGSFSTLEIQRTEQGDSAMYLCASSPMGGRGETQYFGPGTRLLVL.

In this sample, this clone turned up a few times. The chain links TRBV29-1 to TRBJ2-1, with D tentatively TRBD2 (6 bases). From germline, CDR1 is SQVTM and CDR2 ANQGSEA. V was trimmed by 4 bases and J by 0 bases, leaving 16 bases between them. The CDR3 is made up of 16 amino acids. CDR3 sequence: CSVVRSGWASYNEQFF. The CDR3 region has the DNA TGCAGCGTTGTCAGAAGCGGGTGGGCCTCCTACAATGAGCAGTTCTTC.

This clone has more than one count but fewer than ten. This rearrangement joins TRBV30 to TRBJ2-5; TRBD2 matches 11 bases. Germline lookup yields CDR1 GTSNPN and CDR2 SVGIG (reference sequence). Germline trimming cut 1 base from V and 1 base from J; bases unmatched to any gene: 2. CDR3 length equals 15 residues. Here the CDR3 reads CAWSGLAGFQETQYF. CDR3 DNA sequence: TGTGCCTGGAGTGGACTAGCGGGGTTCCAAGAGACCCAGTACTTC.

This clone was seen more than once but under ten times. V gene TRBV27 combines with J gene TRBJ2-7; unclear D gene. The CDR3 is 12 amino acids. Germline assignment: CDR1 MNHEY and CDR2 SMNVEV (reference sequence). With 5 bases removed from V and 1 base from J, the gap between germline ends came to 6 bases. In DNA, the CDR3 is TGTGCCAGCAGTACTATATCCTACGAGCAGTACTTC. Translation: CASSTISYEQYF.

This clone was recorded a few times. The rearrangement joins TRBV28 to TRBJ2-7, with D possibly matching TRBD2 (6 bases). Germline V gene lookup returns CDR1 MDHEN and CDR2 SYDVKM. This CDR3 is built from 12 residues. The germline V and J ends were trimmed by 6 bases and 0 bases, with 6 bases remaining between them. In DNA, the CDR3 is TGTGCCAGCAGGGACTACTCCTACGAGCAGTACTTC. Its translation is CASRDYSYEQYF. Variable domain in full (rest from reference TRBV28 and TRBJ2-7): DVKVTQSSRYLVKRTGEKVFLECVQDMDHENMFWYRQDPGLGLRLIYFSYDVKMKEKGDIPEGYSVSREKKERFSLILESASTNQTSMYLCASRDYSYEQYFGPGTRLTVT.

This rearrangement joins TRBV7-8 to TRBJ2-5, with D maybe TRBD2 (5 bases). CDR1 SGHVS and CDR2 FQNEAQ come from the germline V gene. V was cut by 6 bases and J by 5 bases, with 13 bases left in between. The CDR3 loop spans 13 amino acids. DNA of the CDR3: TGTGCCAGCAGTCTGAGGGTCCCCGAGACCCAGTACTTC. It yields the protein CASSLRVPETQYF.